The next 4 T cell receptor beta chains were all read from a single sample in a study of blood T cell repertoires in COVID-19. Method: immunoSEQ multiplex PCR; TCRdb's copy keeps in-frame clones and lacks some. The data hold around 280,000 clones, with about 90% observed a single time. Input material: PBMCs or T cells enriched from blood (not recorded which). These receptors were collected from a woman under 30 with acute COVID-19.

The V and J genes are TRBV6-5 and TRBJ2-7; 10 bases fit TRBD1. Germline values: CDR1 MNHEY, CDR2 SVGAGI. The V gene end was trimmed by 8 bases and the J gene end by 1 base; junction bases not matched to a gene: 5. CDR3 length: 14 residues. Here the CDR3 DNA reads TGTGCCAGCTACAGGACAGGGGGTTCCTACGAGCAGTACTTC. Translating it yields CASYRTGGSYEQYF.

The genes are TRBV7-9 and TRBJ1-6; perhaps TRBD1 as D (6 bases). This CDR3 is 16 amino acids long. The V and J ends lost 1 base and 7 bases respectively, with 14 bases between them. In germline, CDR1 is SEHNR, CDR2 FQNEAQ (reference sequence). CDR3 residues: CASSLVLGQGNSPLHF. The CDR3 DNA is TGTGCCAGCAGCTTAGTTCTGGGACAAGGGAATTCACCCCTCCACTTT.

The rearrangement uses TRBV7-8 and TRBJ2-1; 9 bases are shared with TRBD1. The germline V gene has CDR1 SGHVS and CDR2 FQNEAQ. CDR3 size: 16 residues. V lost 5 bases and J lost 7; bases outside the gene matches: 12. The CDR3 region is CASSIRDRVRANEQFF. CDR3 DNA: TGTGCCAGCAGCATAAGGGACAGGGTAAGAGCTAATGAGCAGTTCTTC.

This CDR3 is CAISDLNTEAFF. In nucleotides, the CDR3 is TGTGCCATCAGTGACCTAAACACTGAAGCTTTCTTT. V gene TRBV10-3 combines with J gene TRBJ1-1, with no clear D. The CDR3 runs to 12 residues. Trimming left V 3 bases short and J 2 bases short, with 4 bases between. Germline assignment: CDR1 ENHRY and CDR2 SYGVKD.